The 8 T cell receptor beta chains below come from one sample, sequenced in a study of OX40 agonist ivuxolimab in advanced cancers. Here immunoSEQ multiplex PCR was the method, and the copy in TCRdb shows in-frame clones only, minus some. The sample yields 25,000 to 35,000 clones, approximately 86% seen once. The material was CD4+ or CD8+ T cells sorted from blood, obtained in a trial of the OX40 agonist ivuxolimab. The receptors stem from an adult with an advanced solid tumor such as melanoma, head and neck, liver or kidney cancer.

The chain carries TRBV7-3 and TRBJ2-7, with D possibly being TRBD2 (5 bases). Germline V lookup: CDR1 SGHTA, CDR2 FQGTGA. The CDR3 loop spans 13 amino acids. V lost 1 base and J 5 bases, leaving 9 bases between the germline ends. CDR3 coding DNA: TGTGCCAGCAGCTTAAGTCACGGGGACGAGCAGTACTTC. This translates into CASSLSHGDEQYF.

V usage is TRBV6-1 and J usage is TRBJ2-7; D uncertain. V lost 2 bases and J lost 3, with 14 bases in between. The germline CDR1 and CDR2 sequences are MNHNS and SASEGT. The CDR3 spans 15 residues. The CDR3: CASSEYIGSLYEQYF. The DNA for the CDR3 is TGTGCCAGCAGTGAATATATAGGGTCCCTCTACGAGCAGTACTTC.

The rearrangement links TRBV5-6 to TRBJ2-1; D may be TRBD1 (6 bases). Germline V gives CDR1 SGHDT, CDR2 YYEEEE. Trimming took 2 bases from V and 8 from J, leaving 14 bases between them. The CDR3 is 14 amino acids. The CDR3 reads CASSFQGFEYEQFF. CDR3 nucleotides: TGTGCCAGCAGCTTTCAGGGGTTCGAATATGAGCAGTTCTTC.

CDR3 region: CASSEATTGTYEQYF. The CDR3, as DNA: TGTGCCAGCAGTGAAGCTACGACAGGAACCTACGAGCAGTACTTC. The rearrangement joins TRBV6-1 to TRBJ2-7; tentatively, D is TRBD1 (6 bases). Trimming stripped 0 bases from V and 2 bases from J, with 11 bases between. This CDR3 has 15 amino acids. Germline V lookup: CDR1 MNHNS, CDR2 SASEGT.

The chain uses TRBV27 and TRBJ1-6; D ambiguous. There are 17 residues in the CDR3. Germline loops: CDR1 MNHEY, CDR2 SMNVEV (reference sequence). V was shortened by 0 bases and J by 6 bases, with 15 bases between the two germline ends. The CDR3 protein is CASSLSPPALRNSPLHF. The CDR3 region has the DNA TGTGCCAGCAGTTTATCGCCCCCCGCGCTCCGTAATTCACCCCTCCACTTT.

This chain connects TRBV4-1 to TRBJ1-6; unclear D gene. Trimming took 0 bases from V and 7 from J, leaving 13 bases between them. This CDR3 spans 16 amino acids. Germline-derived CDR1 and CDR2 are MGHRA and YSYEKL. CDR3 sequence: CASSQEPFTRNSPLHF. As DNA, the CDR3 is TGCGCCAGCAGCCAAGAACCCTTTACAAGGAATTCACCCCTCCACTTT.

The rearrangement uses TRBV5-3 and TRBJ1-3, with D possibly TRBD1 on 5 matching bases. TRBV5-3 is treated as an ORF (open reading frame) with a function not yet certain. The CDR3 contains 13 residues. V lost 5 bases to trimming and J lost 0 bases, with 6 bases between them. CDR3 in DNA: TGTGCCAGAAGGGGACTCTCTGGAAACACCATATATTTT. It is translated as CARRGLSGNTIYF.

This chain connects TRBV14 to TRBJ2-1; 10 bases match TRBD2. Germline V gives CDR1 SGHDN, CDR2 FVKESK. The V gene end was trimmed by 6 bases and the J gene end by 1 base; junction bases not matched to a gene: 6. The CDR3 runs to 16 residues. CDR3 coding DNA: TGTGCCAGCAGGGAGACTAGCGGGCCATCCTACAATGAGCAGTTCTTC. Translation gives CASRETSGPSYNEQFF.